The 16 T cell receptor beta chains listed next were all sequenced from one sample in a study of T cells in Graves' hyperthyroidism and ophthalmopathy. RNA transcripts gave rise to amplified TCR beta CDR3 regions. The HTBI primer set served for first-round RT-PCR of the TCR CDR3. Each CDR3 protein is one row after TCRdb ran MiXCR on the multiplex PCR reads. The table has roughly 700,000 distinct CDR3 sequences, approximately 15% seen once. Sequencing used blood. These receptors were collected from a man in his forties or fifties with Graves' hyperthyroidism.

V usage is TRBV15 and J usage is TRBJ2-7; 8 bases agree with TRBD1. CDR3 length equals 13 residues. Germline V gene lookup returns CDR1 LNHNV and CDR2 YYDKDF (reference sequence). With 6 bases clipped from V and 2 bases from J, the junction kept 3 bases outside the gene matches. In DNA, the CDR3 is TGTGCCACCAGAGACAGGGGAACCTACGAGCAGTACTTC. Translated: CATRDRGTYEQYF.

This clonotype was recorded at least ten times. Here the CDR3 reads CASSYSSDSLRGEQFF. DNA for the CDR3: TGTGCCAGCAGTTACTCCTCGGACAGCCTTAGGGGTGAGCAGTTCTTC. The chain couples TRBV6-5 to TRBJ2-1, with D possibly being TRBD1 (6 bases). The CDR3 spans 16 residues. Germline CDR1 is MNHEY and CDR2 is SVGAGI. Trimming removed 0 bases from V and 9 bases from J, with 18 bases in between.

This clonotype was seen ten or more times. This chain links TRBV28 with TRBJ2-5; 12 nucleotides agree with TRBD2. Germline V CDR1 and CDR2: MDHEN, SYDVKM. With 6 bases clipped from V and 6 bases from J, the junction kept 11 bases outside the gene matches. There are 16 residues in the CDR3. The DNA for the CDR3 is TGTGCCAGCAGCCGACCGACTAGCGGGAGTGGGAAGACCCAGTACTTC. This gives the protein CASSRPTSGSGKTQYF.

This clonotype occurred a few times. This rearrangement joins TRBV5-4 to TRBJ2-7, with D unclear. The CDR3 loop spans 15 amino acids. In germline, CDR1 is SGHNT, CDR2 YYREEE (reference sequence). Deletions cut 0 bases from V and 1 base from J, with 11 bases between. As DNA, the CDR3 is TGTGCCAGCAGCTTGGTGGCAGGAACGTCCTACGAGCAGTACTTC. It is translated as CASSLVAGTSYEQYF.

Regarding this clonotype: This may come from a read error, since a much larger clone is one base off. J is TRBJ2-3 and V is TRBV29-1; D is unresolved. Germline assignment: CDR1 SQVTM and CDR2 ANQGSEA. This CDR3 is built from 11 residues. DNA of the CDR3: TGCGGCGTCCCTAGAACAGATACGCAGTATTTT. This encodes CGVPRTDTQYF.

This clonotype was detected ten times or more. The V gene is TRBV5-1, the J gene TRBJ2-7; TRBD1 matches 10 bases. Per germline, CDR1 SGHRS and CDR2 YFSETQ. The V gene end was trimmed by 4 bases and the J gene end by 4 bases; junction bases not matched to a gene: 5. The CDR3 runs 14 residues. The CDR3 sequence: CASSISGQGYEQYF. CDR3 coding DNA: TGCGCCAGCAGCATATCGGGACAGGGGTACGAGCAGTACTTC.

This clonotype was seen repeatedly, ten times or more. This rearrangement joins TRBV2 to TRBJ2-7; a weak D match, TRBD2 (5 bases). The germline CDR1 and CDR2 sequences are SNHLY and FYNNEI. V was clipped by 8 bases and J by 1 base, with 15 bases between them. There are 14 residues in the CDR3. CDR3 nucleotides: TGTGCCAGCGACGAGCCCCGGGATTCCTACGAGCAGTACTTC. Amino acid sequence: CASDEPRDSYEQYF.

This clonotype occurred once. Given a much more abundant clone one base away, this may be a read error. The genes are TRBV30 and TRBJ1-5; D is ambiguous. The CDR3 has 13 amino acids. Germline lookup yields CDR1 GTSNPN and CDR2 SVGIG (reference sequence). Deletions cut 0 bases from V and 9 bases from J, with 12 bases between. CDR3: CAWSVQGSPPQHF. CDR3 coding DNA: TGTGCCTGGAGTGTACAAGGGTCTCCGCCCCAGCATTTT.

The chain links TRBV18 to TRBJ2-2; 8 bases fit TRBD1. The length of the CDR3 is 16 residues. Germline CDR1 reads KGHSH; CDR2 reads LQKENI. The V gene end was trimmed by 3 bases and the J gene end by 3 bases; junction bases not matched to a gene: 6. The CDR3 region is CASSPRQGADTGELFF. CDR3 DNA sequence: TGTGCCAGCTCACCCCGGCAGGGGGCAGACACCGGGGAGCTGTTTTTT.

A few counts support this clonotype. The chain uses TRBV5-4 and TRBJ2-1, with 10 bases aligning to TRBD2. The CDR3 totals 16 residues. V dropped 2 bases and J dropped 7; count of bases not matched to a gene: 9. Germline lookup yields CDR1 SGHNT and CDR2 YYREEE (reference sequence). As DNA, the CDR3 is TGTGCCAGCAGCTTAATGACTAGCGGGCGAGGAAATGAGCAGTTCTTC. Its protein product is CASSLMTSGRGNEQFF.

This clonotype was picked up a small number of times. This chain's CDR3 is CASSLRSVAEPQHF. CDR3 nucleotide sequence: TGTGCCAGCAGTTTAAGGTCCGTCGCGGAGCCCCAGCATTTT. The chain recombines TRBV12-3 or TRBV12-4 with TRBJ1-5; D unclear. CDR3 length: 14 amino acids. Trimming removed 2 bases from V and 8 bases from J, with 13 bases in between.

This clonotype has ten or more counts. The chain combines TRBV2 with TRBJ2-5; 8 nucleotides line up with TRBD1. After removal of 4 bases from V and 3 bases from J, the junction contained 1 base not matched to a gene. The CDR3 has 13 amino acids. Germline V lookup: CDR1 SNHLY, CDR2 FYNNEI. CDR3 nucleotide sequence: TGTGCCAGCAGTGTGACAGGGGAAGAGACCCAGTACTTC. This codes for CASSVTGEETQYF.

Turning to this clonotype: One end of the junction does not line up with germline, which may come from a read error. This chain joins TRBV10-1 and TRBJ2-6; 8 bases agree with TRBD1. The CDR3 totals 17 residues. The germline gives CDR1 WNHNN, CDR2 SYGVQD (reference sequence). CDR3 sequence reads: CASSTDRAVSGSNVLTF. For the CDR3, the DNA is TGCGCCAGCAGTACGGACAGGGCGGTCTCTGGGTCCAACGTCCTGACTTTC.

CDR3 amino acids: CAIRADSSGEKLFF. CDR3 DNA sequence: TGTGCCATCAGAGCGGACAGCTCGGGAGAAAAACTGTTTTTT. The chain combines TRBV10-3 with TRBJ1-4; D is possibly TRBD1 (6 bases). The CDR3 is made up of 14 amino acids. V dropped 6 bases and J dropped 8 bases, with 16 bases sitting between them. The germline V gene encodes CDR1 ENHRY and CDR2 SYGVKD.

This clonotype was counted only a few times. The rearrangement uses TRBV24-1 and TRBJ2-1, with D unresolved. Looked up from germline, CDR1 is KGHDR and CDR2 is SFDVKD. The V and J ends lost 6 bases and 7 bases respectively, with 12 bases between them. The CDR3 is 13 residues long. CDR3 DNA sequence: TGTGCCACCAGTTCGCCTTCTACGAATGAGCAGTTCTTC. Translated, it gives CATSSPSTNEQFF.

This clonotype occurred many times. V and J are TRBV29-1 and TRBJ1-1; TRBD1 matches 7 bases. The CDR3 covers 13 residues. Trimming at V came to 6 bases and at J to 0 bases, leaving 4 bases not matched to a gene. Germline V gene sequence: CDR1 SQVTM, CDR2 ANQGSEA. The CDR3 spells CSVVGQMNTEAFF. CDR3 DNA sequence: TGCAGCGTCGTGGGACAGATGAACACTGAAGCTTTCTTT.